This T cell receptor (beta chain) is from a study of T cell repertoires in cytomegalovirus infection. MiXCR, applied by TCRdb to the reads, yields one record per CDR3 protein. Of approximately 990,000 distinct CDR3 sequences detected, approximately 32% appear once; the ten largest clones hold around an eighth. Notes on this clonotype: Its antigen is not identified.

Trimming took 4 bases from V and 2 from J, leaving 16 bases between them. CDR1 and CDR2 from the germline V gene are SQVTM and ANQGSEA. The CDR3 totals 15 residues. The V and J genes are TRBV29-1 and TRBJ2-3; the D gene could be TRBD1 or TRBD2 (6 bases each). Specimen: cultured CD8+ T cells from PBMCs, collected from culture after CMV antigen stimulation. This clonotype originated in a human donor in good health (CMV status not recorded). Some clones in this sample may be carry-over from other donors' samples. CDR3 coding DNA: TGCAGCGTTGCCCTCAGGGGAGGAATCACAGATACGCAGTATTTT. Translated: CSVALRGGITDTQYF.